The T cell receptor (beta chain) under discussion was sequenced for a study of CD8+ T cells in alopecia areata (dated by TCRdb to about 2018). Notes on the research overall: Treated patients were enrolled in an open-label pilot trial of oral tofacitinib, 5 to 10 mg twice daily, for moderate-to-severe alopecia areata. The study used high-throughput TCRbeta sequencing to examine T cell clonal expansion in alopecia areata, in both the C3H/HeJ mouse model and human patients. TCRbeta CDR3 regions were amplified by immunoSEQ multiplex PCR using 35 Vbeta forward and 13 Jbeta reverse primers. On the human side, TCRbeta sequencing was run on scalp tissue and on sorted CD4+ and CD8+ peripheral blood T cells from healthy controls and from alopecia areata patients with either patchy or totalis/universalis disease. Tofacitinib was administered for 6 to 18 months, and 6 months of follow-up off drug were then conducted to assess delayed response and recurrence. Patients on tofacitinib were biopsied at baseline and after 4 and 24 weeks of treatment, and several of the patients also had a later scalp biopsy. Clonality in the scalp was compared among normal scalp (n=4), patchy alopecia areata scalp (n=8), and alopecia totalis/universalis scalp (n=8). RNA was obtained with the PAXgene miRNA kit for fixed scalp, the miRNeasy kit for PBMCs, and the RNeasy kit for mouse skin.

The label giving this sample's time point can be read as: baseline before oral tofacitinib. From alopecia areata patients, peripheral blood was collected along with lesional scalp punch biopsies. PBMCs were separated by density centrifugation and stained for CD3, CD4 and CD8, after which CD4+ and CD8+ T cells were sorted on a FACSAria. This clone was picked up a small number of times. The specificity of this receptor is unknown. Qualities for individual bases were not recorded, and no much larger clone is one base off. Other DNA sequences in this specimen translate into the identical CDR3. The library was prepared using the immunoSEQ multiplex PCR assay. RNA was extracted from all samples and reverse transcribed into cDNA, which served as template for TCR sequencing. First-strand cDNA was synthesized using SuperScript III with a 2:1 mix of oligo-dT and random hexamers. A synthetic immune receptor repertoire was used to assess amplification bias, and residual bias was removed computationally. The original pipeline was this. After raw reads were preprocessed to remove errors, the CDR3 was defined following IMGT conventions as running from the conserved cysteine to phenylalanine. Clonality was computed as 1 minus the Shannon entropy, with the entropy normalized by log2 of the number of productive unique TCRs. Scalp TCRbeta sequences were cross-referenced with sorted blood CD4 and CD8 repertoires so that the CD4 or CD8 identity of scalp clones could be inferred. In TCRdb, the immuneACCESS table is reduced to in-frame sequences with V and J assigned. These tables do not hold every clone; where another copy was compared, an unresolved V gene accounts for under half, and the others remain unexplained. V and J calls plus clone size are reproduced from that table; the DNA served to infer D and trimming. This sample holds 65,000 to 70,000 clones; approximately 64% were observed only once. The ten largest clones represent over 15% of the sample.

Study-level results and caveats: Higher clonality and more expanded CD8+ clones were observed in lesional scalp than in normal scalp, particularly in alopecia totalis/universalis, a finding suggestive of antigenic drive. Unlike mouse skin, which is dominated by gammadelta T cells, normal human skin has resident alphabeta T cells that are also sequenced, and this complicates analysis of the scalp TCR repertoire. TCR sequences shared between patients were less clear than in mice, possibly partly because of HLA diversity in the patient population.

Trimming removed 3 bases from V and 3 bases from J; the gene matches leave 3 bases unexplained. CDR1 is given as SGHRS and CDR2 as YFSETQ, both from the germline V gene. Measured from the cysteine to the phenylalanine, the CDR3 is 13 residues long. Only CDR3 DNA is held: 39 bases, read in frame from base 1. The source of this sequence is a human donor with alopecia areata. This chain is built from TRBV5-1 and TRBJ2-7; 7 bases in between match TRBD1. Here the sequenced sample was CD8+ T cells sorted from blood, taken at week 0. The CDR3 region: CASSSWTGYEQYF. The DNA is TGCGCCAGCAGCTCCTGGACAGGCTACGAGCAGTACTTC.